A single sample is the source of the 17 T cell receptor beta chains below, sequenced in a study of cytomegalovirus exposure and HLA in healthy donors. Measured with immunoSEQ multiplex PCR; TCRdb has only the in-frame clones, and not every one. The sample has a few hundred thousand clones, about nine tenths seen once; the top ten hold around 0.84%. Material: PBMCs. The origin of the receptors is a woman under 30 in good health and CMV-seronegative.

In its sample, this clone was seen a few times. V and J are TRBV27 and TRBJ1-2, with TRBD1 matching 9 bases. Per the germline V gene, CDR1 is MNHEY and CDR2 is SMNVEV (reference sequence). This CDR3 spans 15 amino acids. The junction had 7 bases not matched to a gene; V was cut back by 5 bases and J by 3 bases. CDR3 bases: TGTGCCAGCAGTACGGGGACAGGGCTTGACTATGGCTACACCTTC. Translation: CASSTGTGLDYGYTF.

The chain joins TRBV7-2 to TRBJ2-5; 7 bases are a match to TRBD1. The CDR3 is 15 residues long. CDR1 is SGHTA and CDR2 is FQGNSA in the germline V gene. The trim removed 2 bases at V and 5 bases at J, leaving 8 bases unmatched. This CDR3 reads CASSLMGTVGETQYF. The CDR3, as DNA: TGTGCCAGCAGCTTAATGGGGACAGTCGGTGAGACCCAGTACTTC.

V usage is TRBV19 and J usage is TRBJ1-1; 8 bases fit TRBD1. The germline CDR1 and CDR2 sequences are LNHDA and SQIVND (reference sequence). The length of the CDR3 is 14 residues. The ends lost 5 bases at V and 5 bases at J; junction bases unmatched: 7. The CDR3 nucleotides are TGTGCCAGTAGTGACAGGGGAGTTCGGACTGAAGCTTTCTTT. This codes for CASSDRGVRTEAFF. Together with reference TRBV19 and TRBJ1-1, the CDR3 gives the full variable domain: DGGITQSPKYLFRKEGQNVTLSCEQNLNHDAMYWYRQDPGQGLRLIYYSQIVNDFQKGDIAEGYSVSREKKESFPLTVTSAQKNPTAFYLCASSDRGVRTEAFFGQGTRLTVV.

This chain uses TRBV6-6 with TRBJ2-1; TRBD1 is a possible D gene (7 bases). Trimming cost V 3 bases and J 9 bases, with 15 bases left between them. Germline-derived CDR1 and CDR2 are MNHNY and SVGAGI (reference sequence). This CDR3 region has 14 residues. The CDR3 reads CASSYLRGDGEQFF. DNA for the CDR3: TGTGCCAGCAGTTATCTCAGGGGGGATGGTGAGCAGTTCTTC.

The chain uses TRBV6-5 and TRBJ2-1, with a tentative D call TRBD2 (6 bases). The CDR3 spans 16 residues. The germline CDR1 and CDR2 sequences are MNHEY and SVGAGI. V was shortened by 4 bases and J by 0 bases, with 13 bases between the two germline ends. The CDR3 region is CASSLGGMSSYNEQFF. CDR3 DNA: TGTGCCAGCAGTTTGGGCGGGATGAGCTCCTACAATGAGCAGTTCTTC.

The chain couples TRBV6-6 to TRBJ1-5; 7 bases align to TRBD1. V lost 4 bases and J lost 4; bases outside the gene matches: 4. This CDR3 spans 14 amino acids. Per the germline V gene, CDR1 is MNHNY and CDR2 is SVGAGI (reference sequence). The CDR3 nucleotides read TGTGCCAGCAGTTGGGGACAGAGGAATCAGCCCCAGCATTTT. Its translation: CASSWGQRNQPQHF.

The V and J genes are TRBV6-5 and TRBJ1-3; D is undetermined. The CDR3 runs to 11 residues. CDR1 and CDR2 from the germline V gene are MNHEY and SVGAGI. The ends were cut back, 6 bases at V and 7 bases at J, with 7 bases in the middle. CDR3 sequence (DNA): TGTGCCAGCAGAGAGCGGAACACCATATATTTT. This encodes CASRERNTIYF.

The V and J genes are TRBV5-1 and TRBJ2-5, with 11 bases matching TRBD2. J lost 0 bases, V lost 4 bases, and 14 bases had no gene match. Germline lookup yields CDR1 SGHRS and CDR2 YFSETQ. The CDR3 is 19 residues long. CDR3 loop: CASSPGVTSGNFYQETQYF. CDR3 nucleotide sequence: TGCGCCAGCAGCCCGGGAGTGACTAGCGGGAATTTTTACCAAGAGACCCAGTACTTC.

The chain recombines TRBV6-6 with TRBJ2-1; tentative D call: TRBD2 (5 bases). Looked up from germline, CDR1 is MNHNY and CDR2 is SVGAGI (reference sequence). With 5 bases removed from V and 4 bases from J, the gap between germline ends came to 9 bases. The CDR3 covers 13 residues. CDR3 nucleotides: TGTGCCAGCAGTCCTTGGGAGTACAATGAGCAGTTCTTC. It encodes CASSPWEYNEQFF.

This chain links TRBV11-2 with TRBJ2-1, with TRBD2 matching 8 bases. The CDR3 extends over 16 amino acids. Germline V lookup: CDR1 SGHAT, CDR2 FQNNGV. With V trimmed by 5 bases and J by 4 bases, 10 bases remained unmatched. The CDR3 DNA sequence: TGTGCCAGCAGCCCAGATAGCGGGGAACATTACAATGAGCAGTTCTTC. Its translation: CASSPDSGEHYNEQFF.

This chain uses TRBV7-2 with TRBJ1-2; D is undetermined. CDR1 and CDR2 from the germline V gene are SGHTA and FQGNSA. The CDR3 covers 13 residues. The V and J ends lost 5 bases and 8 bases respectively, with 15 bases between them. DNA for the CDR3: TGTGCCAGCAGCCGCAGTCCAGGAGGGGGCTACACCTTC. Residues: CASSRSPGGGYTF.

The gene calls are TRBV4-3 and TRBJ2-2; TRBD2 matches 8 bases. The CDR3 spans 17 residues. V shed 5 bases and J 4 bases; nucleotides not matched to a gene: 12. Germline lookup yields CDR1 LGHNA and CDR2 YSLEER. This chain's CDR3 is CASSAPGTRGTTGELFF. The CDR3 nucleotides are TGCGCCAGCAGCGCGCCCGGGACTAGAGGAACCACCGGGGAGCTGTTTTTT.

V usage is TRBV25-1 and J usage is TRBJ1-5, with D tentatively TRBD1 (6 bases). CDR3 length equals 15 residues. CDR1 MGHDK and CDR2 SYGVNS come from the germline V gene. Trimming cost V 5 bases and J 4 bases, with 15 bases left between them. CDR3 in amino acids: CASSLIDRPNQPQHF. CDR3 sequence (DNA): TGTGCCAGCAGTCTTATTGACAGGCCGAATCAGCCCCAGCATTTT.

This chain uses TRBV9 with TRBJ2-3; TRBD2 matches 8 bases. Germline V gene lookup returns CDR1 SGDLS and CDR2 YYNGEE. The J segment lost 0 bases and the V segment lost 0 bases, leaving 12 bases of the junction unmatched. The CDR3 sequence is 19 residues long. The CDR3 bases are TGTGCCAGCAGCGTAGCCCTGGGACTAGTCGGCCCCAGCACAGATACGCAGTATTTT. Protein sequence: CASSVALGLVGPSTDTQYF.

The gene calls are TRBV2 and TRBJ2-1, with 8 bases fitting TRBD1. V was clipped by 0 bases and J by 13 bases; unmatched bases: 8. Germline CDR1 reads SNHLY; CDR2 reads FYNNEI. This CDR3 has 14 residues. The CDR3 here is CASSEATGGGFQFF. CDR3 nucleotide sequence: TGTGCCAGCAGTGAAGCTACAGGGGGTGGGTTTCAGTTCTTC.

The chain combines TRBV6-4 with TRBJ2-1, with 8 bases lining up with TRBD2. CDR1 is MRHNA, CDR2 SNTAGT, per germline. The CDR3 extends over 15 amino acids. J lost 8 bases, V lost 3 bases, and 9 bases had no gene match. CDR3: CASSEGAGVSYEQFF. CDR3 DNA: TGTGCCAGCAGTGAGGGAGCGGGAGTTTCTTATGAGCAGTTCTTC.

This chain uses TRBV27 with TRBJ1-4; D ambiguous. Germline CDR1 MNHEY, CDR2 SMNVEV (reference sequence). This CDR3 is 15 amino acids long. V was shortened by 2 bases and J by 0 bases, with 7 bases between the two germline ends. CDR3 amino acids: CASSLVSATNEKLFF. The CDR3 DNA follows: TGTGCCAGCAGTTTAGTTTCAGCAACTAATGAAAAACTGTTTTTT.